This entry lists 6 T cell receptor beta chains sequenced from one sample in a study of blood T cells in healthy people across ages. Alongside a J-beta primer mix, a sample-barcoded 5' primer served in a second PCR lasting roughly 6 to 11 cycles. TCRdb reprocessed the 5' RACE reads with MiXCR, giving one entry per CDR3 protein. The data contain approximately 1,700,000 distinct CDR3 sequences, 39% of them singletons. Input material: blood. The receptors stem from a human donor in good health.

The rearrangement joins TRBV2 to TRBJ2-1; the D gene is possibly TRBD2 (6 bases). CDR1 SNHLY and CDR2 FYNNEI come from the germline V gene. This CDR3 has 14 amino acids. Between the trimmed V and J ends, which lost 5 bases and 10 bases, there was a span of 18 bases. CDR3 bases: TGTGCCAGCAGTCCCTTGGAGGGCCCAGGGGAGCAGTTCTTC. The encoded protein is CASSPLEGPGEQFF.

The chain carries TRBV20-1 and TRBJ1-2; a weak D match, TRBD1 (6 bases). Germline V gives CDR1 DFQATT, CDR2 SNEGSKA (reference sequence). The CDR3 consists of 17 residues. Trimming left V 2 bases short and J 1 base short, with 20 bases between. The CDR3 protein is CSARHIDRSLGNYGYTF. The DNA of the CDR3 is TGCAGTGCTAGACACATAGACAGGTCCCTGGGTAACTATGGCTACACCTTC.

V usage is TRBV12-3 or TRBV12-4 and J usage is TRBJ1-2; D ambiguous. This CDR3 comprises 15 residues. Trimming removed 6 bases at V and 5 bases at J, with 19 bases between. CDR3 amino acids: CASSPARKGYYGYTF. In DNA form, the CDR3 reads TGTGCCAGCAGCCCCGCAAGAAAAGGATATTATGGCTACACCTTC.

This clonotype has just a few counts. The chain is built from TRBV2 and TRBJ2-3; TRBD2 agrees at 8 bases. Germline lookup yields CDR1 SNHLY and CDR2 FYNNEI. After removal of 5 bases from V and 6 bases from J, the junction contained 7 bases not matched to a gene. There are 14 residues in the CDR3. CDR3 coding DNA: TGTGCCAGCAGTATGGGACTAGTTGATGATACGCAGTATTTT. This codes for CASSMGLVDDTQYF.

The CDR3 region is CASSRRWRGNQPQHF. CDR3 in DNA: TGTGCCAGCAGCCGACGCTGGAGGGGCAATCAGCCCCAGCATTTT. The chain combines TRBV3-1 with TRBJ1-5; D remains unclear. The CDR3 is 15 residues long. V gave up 4 bases and J gave up 2 bases, with 12 bases separating them. The germline V gene encodes CDR1 LGHDT and CDR2 YNNKEL (reference sequence). The variable domain in full, completed from reference TRBV3-1 and TRBJ1-5, reads DTAVSQTPKYLVTQMGNDKSIKCEQNLGHDTMYWYKQDSKKFLKIMFSYNNKELIINETVPNRFSPKSPDKAHLNLHINSLELGDSAVYFCASSRRWRGNQPQHFGDGTRLSIL.

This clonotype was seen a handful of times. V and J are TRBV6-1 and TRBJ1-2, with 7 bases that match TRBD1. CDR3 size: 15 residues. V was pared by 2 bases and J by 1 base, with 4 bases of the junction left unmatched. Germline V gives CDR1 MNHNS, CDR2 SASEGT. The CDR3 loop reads CASSEKTGSNYGYTF. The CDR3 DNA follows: TGTGCCAGCAGTGAAAAGACAGGGAGTAACTATGGCTACACCTTC.